This TCR beta chain was sequenced during a study of blood T cell repertoires in COVID-19. Overall study: Samples taken during acute and convalescent COVID-19 were collected in the United States, Italy and Spain. PBMCs, B-cell-depleted T cells, or T cells were the source of the cDNA or gDNA that made up the material.

Methods used by the authors: Researchers report that nucleated cell counts were estimated from reference gene primer amplification. Here immunoSEQ multiplex PCR was the method, and the copy in TCRdb shows in-frame clones only, minus some. From that table come the V and J calls and clone size; the DNA was used to work out D and trimming. The data contain about 200,000 clones, roughly 84% of them singletons. V lost 3 bases to trimming and J lost 8 bases, with 10 bases between them. This CDR3 has 12 amino acids. The germline CDR1 and CDR2 sequences are MNHEY and SVGAGI. This TCR was recovered from a woman older than 75 with acute or convalescent COVID-19. The rearrangement joins TRBV6-5 to TRBJ1-2; D is unclear. Material: peripheral blood. CDR3 DNA sequence: TGTGCCAGCAGTTATCGGAGCGGAGGCTACACCTTC. This gives the protein CASSYRSGGYTF.